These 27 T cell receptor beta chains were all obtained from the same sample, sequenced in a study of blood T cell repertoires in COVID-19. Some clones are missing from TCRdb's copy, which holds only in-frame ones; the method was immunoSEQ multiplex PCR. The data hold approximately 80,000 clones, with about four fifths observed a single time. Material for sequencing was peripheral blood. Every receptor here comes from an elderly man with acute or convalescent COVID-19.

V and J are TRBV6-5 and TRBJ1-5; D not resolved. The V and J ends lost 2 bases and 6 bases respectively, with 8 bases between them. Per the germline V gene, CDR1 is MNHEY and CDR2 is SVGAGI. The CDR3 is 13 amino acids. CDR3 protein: CASSYTGGQPQHF. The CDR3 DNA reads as TGTGCCAGCAGTTACACGGGAGGTCAGCCCCAGCATTTT.

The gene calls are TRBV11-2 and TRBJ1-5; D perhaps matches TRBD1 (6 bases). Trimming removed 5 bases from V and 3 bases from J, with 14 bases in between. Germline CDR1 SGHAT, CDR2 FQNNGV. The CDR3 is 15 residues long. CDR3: CASSGNRDNNQPQHF. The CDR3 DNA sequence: TGTGCCAGCAGCGGCAACCGGGACAACAATCAGCCCCAGCATTTT.

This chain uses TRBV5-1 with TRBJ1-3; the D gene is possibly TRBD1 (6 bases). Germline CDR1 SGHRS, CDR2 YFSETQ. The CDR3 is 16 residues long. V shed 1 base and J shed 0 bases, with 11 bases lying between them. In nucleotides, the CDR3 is TGCGCCAGCAGCTTGATGACAGGTGACTCTGGAAACACCATATATTTT. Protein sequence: CASSLMTGDSGNTIYF.

In DNA form, the CDR3 reads TGTGCCAGCTCACCGCCGGACAGGTTTGACACTGAAGCTTTCTTT. Protein: CASSPPDRFDTEAFF. The V gene is TRBV18, the J gene TRBJ1-1, with 7 nucleotides matching TRBD1. Germline-derived CDR1 and CDR2 are KGHSH and LQKENI. The CDR3 contains 15 residues. Trimming removed 3 bases from V and 3 bases from J; junction bases left unmatched: 7. Based on the CDR3 plus reference TRBV18 and TRBJ1-1, the full variable domain is NAGVMQNPRHLVRRRGQEARLRCSPMKGHSHVYWYRQLPEEGLKFMVYLQKENIIDESGMPKERFSAEFPKEGPSILRIQQVVRGDSAAYFCASSPPDRFDTEAFFGQGTRLTVV.

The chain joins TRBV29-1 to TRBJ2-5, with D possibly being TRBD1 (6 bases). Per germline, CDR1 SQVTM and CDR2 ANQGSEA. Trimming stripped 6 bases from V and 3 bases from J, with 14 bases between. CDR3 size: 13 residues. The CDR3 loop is CSVERQEEETQYF. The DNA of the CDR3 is TGCAGCGTAGAGAGACAGGAAGAAGAGACCCAGTACTTC.

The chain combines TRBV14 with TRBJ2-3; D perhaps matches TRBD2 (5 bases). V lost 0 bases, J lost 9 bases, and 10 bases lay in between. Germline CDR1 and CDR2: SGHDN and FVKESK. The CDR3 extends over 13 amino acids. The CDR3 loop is CASSQDRRGTQYF. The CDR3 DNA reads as TGTGCCAGCAGCCAAGACAGGCGCGGGACGCAGTATTTT. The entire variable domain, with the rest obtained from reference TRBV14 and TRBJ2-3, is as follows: EAGVTQFPSHSVIEKGQTVTLRCDPISGHDNLYWYRRVMGKEIKFLLHFVKESKQDESGMPNNRFLAERTGGTYSTLKVQPAELEDSGVYFCASSQDRRGTQYFGPGTRLTVL.

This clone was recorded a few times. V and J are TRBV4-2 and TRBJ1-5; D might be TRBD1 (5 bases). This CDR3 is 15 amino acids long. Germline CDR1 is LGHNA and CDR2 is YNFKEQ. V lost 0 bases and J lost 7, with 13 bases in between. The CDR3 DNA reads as TGTGCCAGCAGCCAAGACCCAGCACGGGGGCAGCCCCAGCATTTT. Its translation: CASSQDPARGQPQHF.

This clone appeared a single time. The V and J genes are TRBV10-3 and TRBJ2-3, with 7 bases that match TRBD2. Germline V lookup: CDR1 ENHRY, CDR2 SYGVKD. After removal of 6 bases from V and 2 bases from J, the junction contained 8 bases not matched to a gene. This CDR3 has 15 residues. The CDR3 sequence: CAISPSGLLTDTQYF. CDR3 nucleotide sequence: TGTGCCATCAGCCCCTCGGGACTACTCACAGATACGCAGTATTTT.

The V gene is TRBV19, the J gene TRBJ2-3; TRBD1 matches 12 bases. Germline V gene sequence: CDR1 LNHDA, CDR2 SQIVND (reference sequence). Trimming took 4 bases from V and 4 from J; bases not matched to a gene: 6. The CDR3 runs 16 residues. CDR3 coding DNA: TGTGCCAGTAGTACCTGGGACAGGGGGCCAGCAGATACGCAGTATTTT. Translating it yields CASSTWDRGPADTQYF.

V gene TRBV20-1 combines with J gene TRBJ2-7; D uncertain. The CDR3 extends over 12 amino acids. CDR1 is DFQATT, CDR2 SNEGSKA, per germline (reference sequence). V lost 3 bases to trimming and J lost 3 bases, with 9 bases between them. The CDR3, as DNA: TGCAGTGCTAGTACAGCCGACTACGAGCAGTACTTC. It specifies CSASTADYEQYF.

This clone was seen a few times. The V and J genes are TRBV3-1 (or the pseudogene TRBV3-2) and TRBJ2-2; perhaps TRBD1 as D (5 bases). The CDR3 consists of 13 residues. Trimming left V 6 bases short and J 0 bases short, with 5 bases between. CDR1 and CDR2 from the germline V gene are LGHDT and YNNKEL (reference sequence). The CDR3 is CASRGPNTGELFF. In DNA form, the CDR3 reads TGTGCCAGCAGGGGGCCGAACACCGGGGAGCTGTTTTTT.

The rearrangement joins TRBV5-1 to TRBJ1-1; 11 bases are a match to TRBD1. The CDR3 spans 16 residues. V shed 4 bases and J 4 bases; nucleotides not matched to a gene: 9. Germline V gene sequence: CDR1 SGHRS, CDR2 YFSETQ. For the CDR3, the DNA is TGCGCCAGCAGCCCCGGACAGGGGGCCCTACCCACTGAAGCTTTCTTT. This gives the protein CASSPGQGALPTEAFF.

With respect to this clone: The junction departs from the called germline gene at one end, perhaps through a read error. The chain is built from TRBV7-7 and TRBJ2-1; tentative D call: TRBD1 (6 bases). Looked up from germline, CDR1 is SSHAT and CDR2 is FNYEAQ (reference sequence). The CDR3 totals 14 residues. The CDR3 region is CASSLGPGADEQFF. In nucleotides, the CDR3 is TGTGCTAGCAGCCTAGGGCCAGGGGCCGATGAGCAGTTCTTC.

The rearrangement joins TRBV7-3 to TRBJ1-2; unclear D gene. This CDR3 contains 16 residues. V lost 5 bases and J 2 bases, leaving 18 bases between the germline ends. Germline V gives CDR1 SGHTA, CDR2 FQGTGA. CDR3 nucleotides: TGTGCCAGCAGCCAAGGAGGTGGTTCGAGAAACTATGGCTACACCTTC. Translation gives CASSQGGGSRNYGYTF.

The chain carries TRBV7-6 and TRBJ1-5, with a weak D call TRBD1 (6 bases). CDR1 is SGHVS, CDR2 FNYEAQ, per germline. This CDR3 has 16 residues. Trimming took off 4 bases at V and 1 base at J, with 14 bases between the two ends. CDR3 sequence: CASSSLPDSSNQPQHF. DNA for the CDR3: TGTGCCAGCAGCTCCCTGCCGGACAGCAGCAATCAGCCCCAGCATTTT.

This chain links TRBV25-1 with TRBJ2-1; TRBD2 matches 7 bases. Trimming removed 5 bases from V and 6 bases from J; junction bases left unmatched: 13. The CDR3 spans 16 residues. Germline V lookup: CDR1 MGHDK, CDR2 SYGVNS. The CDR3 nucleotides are TGTGCCAGCAGTTCCTTTTCGGCGGGAGAGGCCAATGAGCAGTTCTTC. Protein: CASSSFSAGEANEQFF.

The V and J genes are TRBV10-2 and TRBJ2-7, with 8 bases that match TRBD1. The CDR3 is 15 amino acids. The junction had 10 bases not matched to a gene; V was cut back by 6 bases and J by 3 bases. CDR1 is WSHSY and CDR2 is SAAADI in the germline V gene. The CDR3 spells CASSHRGREDYEQYF. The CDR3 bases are TGCGCCAGCAGCCACAGGGGGAGAGAAGACTACGAGCAGTACTTC.

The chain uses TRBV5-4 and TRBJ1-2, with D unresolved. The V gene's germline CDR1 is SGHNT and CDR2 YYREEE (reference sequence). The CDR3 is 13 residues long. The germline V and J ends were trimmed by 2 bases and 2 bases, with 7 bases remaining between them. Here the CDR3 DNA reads TGTGCCAGCAGCTTACCTCTAAACTATGGCTACACCTTC. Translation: CASSLPLNYGYTF.

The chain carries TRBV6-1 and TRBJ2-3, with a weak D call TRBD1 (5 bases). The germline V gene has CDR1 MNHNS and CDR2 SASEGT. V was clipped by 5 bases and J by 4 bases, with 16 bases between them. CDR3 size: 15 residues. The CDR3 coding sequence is TGTGCCAGCAGTACCCAGGGCCGAGTGGCAGATACGCAGTATTTT. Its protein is CASSTQGRVADTQYF.

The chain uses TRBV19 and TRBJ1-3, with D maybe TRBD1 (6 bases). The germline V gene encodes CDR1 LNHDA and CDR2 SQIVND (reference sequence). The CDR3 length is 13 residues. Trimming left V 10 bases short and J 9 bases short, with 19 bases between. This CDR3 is CATQTPGESTIYF. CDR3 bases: TGTGCCACCCAGACCCCAGGGGAGAGCACCATATATTTT.

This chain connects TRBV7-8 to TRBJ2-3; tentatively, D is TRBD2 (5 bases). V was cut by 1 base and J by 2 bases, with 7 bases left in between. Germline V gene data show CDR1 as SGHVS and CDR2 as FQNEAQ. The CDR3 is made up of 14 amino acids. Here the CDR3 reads CASSLGRATDTQYF. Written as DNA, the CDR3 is TGTGCCAGCAGCTTAGGGCGGGCCACAGATACGCAGTATTTT.

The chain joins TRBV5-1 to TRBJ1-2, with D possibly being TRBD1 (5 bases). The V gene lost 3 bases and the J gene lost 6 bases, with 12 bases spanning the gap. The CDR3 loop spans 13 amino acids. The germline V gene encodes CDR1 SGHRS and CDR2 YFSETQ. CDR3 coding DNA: TGCGCCAGCAGCTCGGGACTCACGGATGGCTACACCTTC. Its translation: CASSSGLTDGYTF.

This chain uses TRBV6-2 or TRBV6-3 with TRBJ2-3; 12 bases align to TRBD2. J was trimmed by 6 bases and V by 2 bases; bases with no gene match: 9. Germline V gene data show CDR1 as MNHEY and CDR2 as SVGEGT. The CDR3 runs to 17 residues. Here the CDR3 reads CASSYDQLAGGSDTQYF. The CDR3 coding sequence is TGTGCCAGCAGTTACGATCAACTAGCGGGAGGTTCCGATACGCAGTATTTT.

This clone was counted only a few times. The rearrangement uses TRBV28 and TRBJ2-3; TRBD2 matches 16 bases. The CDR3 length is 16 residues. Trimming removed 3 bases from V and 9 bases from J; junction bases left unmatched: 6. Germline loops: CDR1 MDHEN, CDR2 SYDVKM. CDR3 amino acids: CASSFGTSGRAGTQYF. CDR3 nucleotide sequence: TGTGCCAGCAGTTTTGGGACTAGCGGGAGGGCGGGGACGCAGTATTTT.

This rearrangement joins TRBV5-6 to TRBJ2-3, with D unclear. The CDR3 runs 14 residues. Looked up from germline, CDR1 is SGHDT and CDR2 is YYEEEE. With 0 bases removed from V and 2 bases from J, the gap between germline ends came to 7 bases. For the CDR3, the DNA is TGTGCCAGCAGCTTGGACAGTCCCACAGATACGCAGTATTTT. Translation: CASSLDSPTDTQYF.

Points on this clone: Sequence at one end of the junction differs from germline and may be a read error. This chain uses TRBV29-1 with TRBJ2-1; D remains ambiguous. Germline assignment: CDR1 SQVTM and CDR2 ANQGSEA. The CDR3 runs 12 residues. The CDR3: CSVDAPYSEQFF. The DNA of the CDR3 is TGCAGCGTTGACGCCCCATACAGTGAGCAGTTCTTC.

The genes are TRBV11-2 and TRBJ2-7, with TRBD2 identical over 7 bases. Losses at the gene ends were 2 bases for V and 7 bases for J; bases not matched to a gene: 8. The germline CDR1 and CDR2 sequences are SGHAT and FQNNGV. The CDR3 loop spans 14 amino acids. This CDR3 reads CASSLSLGGDEQYF. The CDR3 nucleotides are TGTGCCAGCAGCTTAAGTCTGGGGGGGGATGAGCAGTACTTC.